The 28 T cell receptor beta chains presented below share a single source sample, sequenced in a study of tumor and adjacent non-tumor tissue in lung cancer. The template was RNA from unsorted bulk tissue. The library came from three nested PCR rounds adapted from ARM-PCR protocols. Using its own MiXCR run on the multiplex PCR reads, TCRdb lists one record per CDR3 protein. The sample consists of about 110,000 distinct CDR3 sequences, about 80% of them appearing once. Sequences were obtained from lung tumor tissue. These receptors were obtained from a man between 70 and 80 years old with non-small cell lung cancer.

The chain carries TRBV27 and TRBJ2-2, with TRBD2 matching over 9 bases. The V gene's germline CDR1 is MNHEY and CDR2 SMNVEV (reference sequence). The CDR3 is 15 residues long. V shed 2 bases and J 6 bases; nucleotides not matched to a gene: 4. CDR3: CASSLAGGPPGELFF. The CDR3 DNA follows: TGTGCCAGCAGTTTAGCGGGGGGGCCCCCCGGGGAGCTGTTTTTT.

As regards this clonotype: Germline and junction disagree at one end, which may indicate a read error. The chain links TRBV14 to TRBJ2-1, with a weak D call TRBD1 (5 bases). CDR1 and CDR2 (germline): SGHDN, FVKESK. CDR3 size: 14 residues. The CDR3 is CASSTQGPYNQQFF. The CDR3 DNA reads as TGCGCCAGCAGCACCCAGGGCCCTTACAATCAGCAGTTCTTC.

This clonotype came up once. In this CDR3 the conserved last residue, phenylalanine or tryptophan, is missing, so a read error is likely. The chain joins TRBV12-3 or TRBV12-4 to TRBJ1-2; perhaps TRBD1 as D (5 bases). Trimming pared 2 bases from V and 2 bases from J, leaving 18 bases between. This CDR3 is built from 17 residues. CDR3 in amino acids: CASSLKRGSGINYGYTL. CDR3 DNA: TGTGCCAGCAGTTTAAAACGGGGGTCAGGGATAAACTATGGCTACACCTTA.

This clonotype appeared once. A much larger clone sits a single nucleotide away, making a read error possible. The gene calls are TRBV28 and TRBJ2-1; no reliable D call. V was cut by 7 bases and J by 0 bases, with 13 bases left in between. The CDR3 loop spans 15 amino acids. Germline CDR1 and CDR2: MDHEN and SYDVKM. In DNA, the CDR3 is TGTGCCAGCACCCCATGGGATCTCTCCTACAATGAGCAGTTCTTC. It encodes CASTPWDLSYNEQFF.

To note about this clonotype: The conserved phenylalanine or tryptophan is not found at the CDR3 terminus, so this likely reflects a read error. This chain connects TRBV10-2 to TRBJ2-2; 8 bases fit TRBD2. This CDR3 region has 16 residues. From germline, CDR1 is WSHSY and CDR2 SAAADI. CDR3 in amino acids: CASRPDGGGNTGGLFS. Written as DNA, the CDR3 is TGCGCCAGCAGACCAGACGGGGGGGGTAACACCGGGGGGCTGTTTTCT.

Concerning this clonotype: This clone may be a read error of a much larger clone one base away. The CDR3 loop is CASSPPGGAAGWEQCF. DNA of the CDR3: TGTGCCAGCAGCCCCCCAGGGGGCGCGGCTGGCTGGGAGCAGTGCTTC. V and J are TRBV12-3 or TRBV12-4 and TRBJ2-7; 8 bases line up with TRBD1. This CDR3 has 16 residues.

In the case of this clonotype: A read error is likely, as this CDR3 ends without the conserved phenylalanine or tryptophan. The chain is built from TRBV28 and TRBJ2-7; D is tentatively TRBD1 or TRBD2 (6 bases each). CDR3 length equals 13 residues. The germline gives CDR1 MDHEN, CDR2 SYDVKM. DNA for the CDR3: TGTGTCAGCAGTTTCGGAGGGGGGTACGAGCAGTACATC. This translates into CVSSFGGGYEQYI.

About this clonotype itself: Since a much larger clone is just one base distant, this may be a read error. This CDR3 is CSAKGRGGTNQPQHF. The CDR3 DNA reads TGCAGTGCTAAAGGCAGGGGCGGGACAAATCAGCCCCAGCATTTT. The chain joins TRBV20-1 to TRBJ1-5, with a tentative D call TRBD1 (6 bases). Germline values: CDR1 DFQATT, CDR2 SNEGSKA (reference sequence). This CDR3 has 15 residues. V lost 4 bases and J lost 4, with 17 bases in between.

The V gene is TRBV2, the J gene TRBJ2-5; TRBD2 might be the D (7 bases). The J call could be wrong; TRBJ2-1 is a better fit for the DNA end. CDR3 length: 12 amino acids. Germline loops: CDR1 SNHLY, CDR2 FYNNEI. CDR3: CASGTGGKTQFF. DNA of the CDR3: TGTGCCAGCGGAACGGGGGGCAAGACCCAGTTCTTC.

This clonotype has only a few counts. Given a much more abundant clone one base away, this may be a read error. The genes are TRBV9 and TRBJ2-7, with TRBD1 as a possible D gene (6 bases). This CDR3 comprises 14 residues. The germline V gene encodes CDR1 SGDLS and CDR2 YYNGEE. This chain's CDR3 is CTSSVSGNRDEQYF. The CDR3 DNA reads TGTACCAGCAGCGTCTCAGGGAACAGGGACGAGCAGTACTTC.

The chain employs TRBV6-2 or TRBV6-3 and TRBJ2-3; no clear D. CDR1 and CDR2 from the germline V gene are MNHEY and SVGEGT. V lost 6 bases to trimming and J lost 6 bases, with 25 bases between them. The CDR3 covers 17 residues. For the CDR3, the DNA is TGTGCCAGCAGCTACACGATGACGGTAGGCCACCAGGATACGCAGTATTTT. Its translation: CASSYTMTVGHQDTQYF.

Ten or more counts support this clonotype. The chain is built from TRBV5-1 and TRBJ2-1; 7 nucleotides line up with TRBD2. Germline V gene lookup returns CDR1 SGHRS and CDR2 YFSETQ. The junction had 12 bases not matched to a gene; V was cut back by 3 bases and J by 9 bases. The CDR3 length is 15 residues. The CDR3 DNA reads TGCGCCAGCAGCTATGCAGGACTAGGGGTCGGTGAGCAGTTCTTC. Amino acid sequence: CASSYAGLGVGEQFF.

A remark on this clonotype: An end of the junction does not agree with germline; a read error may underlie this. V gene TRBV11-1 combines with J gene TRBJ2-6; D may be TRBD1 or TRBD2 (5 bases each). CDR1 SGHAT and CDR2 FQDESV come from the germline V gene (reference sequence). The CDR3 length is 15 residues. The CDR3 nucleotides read TGTGCCAGCAGCTTAAAACTCTCTGGGACCAATGTCCCGACTTTC. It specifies CASSLKLSGTNVPTF. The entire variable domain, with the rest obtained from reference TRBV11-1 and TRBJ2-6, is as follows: EAEVAQSPRYKITEKSQAVAFWCDPISGHATLYWYRQILGQGPELLVQFQDESVVDDSQLPKDRFSAERLKGVDSTLKIQPAELGDSAMYLCASSLKLSGTNVPTFGAGSRLTVL.

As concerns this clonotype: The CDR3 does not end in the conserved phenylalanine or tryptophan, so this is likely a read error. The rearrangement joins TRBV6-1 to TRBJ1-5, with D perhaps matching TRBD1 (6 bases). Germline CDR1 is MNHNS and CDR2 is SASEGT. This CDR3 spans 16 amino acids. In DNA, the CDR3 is TGTGCCAACAGTGAACTTTCGGGGGGCGCGCATCAGCCCCAGCATCTC. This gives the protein CANSELSGGAHQPQHL.

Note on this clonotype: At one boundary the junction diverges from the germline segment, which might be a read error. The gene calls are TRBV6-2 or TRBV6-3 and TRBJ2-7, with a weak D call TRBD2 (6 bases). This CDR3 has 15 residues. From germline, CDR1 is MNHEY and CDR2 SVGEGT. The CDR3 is CASSYPMAGPDEQYF. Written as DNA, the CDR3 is TGTGCCAGTAGTTACCCGATGGCGGGACCGGACGAGCAGTACTTC.

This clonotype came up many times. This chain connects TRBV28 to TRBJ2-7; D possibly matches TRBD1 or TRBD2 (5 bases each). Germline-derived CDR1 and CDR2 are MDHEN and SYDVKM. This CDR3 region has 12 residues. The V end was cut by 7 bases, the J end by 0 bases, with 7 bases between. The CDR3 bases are TGTGCCAGCACAGGGACCTCCTACGAGCAGTACTTC. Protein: CASTGTSYEQYF.

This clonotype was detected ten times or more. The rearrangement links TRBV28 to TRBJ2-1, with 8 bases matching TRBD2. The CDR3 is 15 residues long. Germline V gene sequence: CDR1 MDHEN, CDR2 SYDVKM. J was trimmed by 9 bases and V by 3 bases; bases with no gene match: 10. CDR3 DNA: TGTGCCAGCAGTTTCAAGCGGGGGATTGGTGGTGAGCAGTTCTTC. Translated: CASSFKRGIGGEQFF.

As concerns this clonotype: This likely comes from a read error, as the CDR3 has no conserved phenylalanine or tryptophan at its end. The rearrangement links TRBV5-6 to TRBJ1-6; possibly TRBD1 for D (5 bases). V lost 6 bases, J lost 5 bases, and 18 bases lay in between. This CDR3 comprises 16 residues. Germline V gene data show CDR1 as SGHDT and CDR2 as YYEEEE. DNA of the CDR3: TGTGCCAGCAACAGCCTATGGGGCTCGGATAATTCACCCCTCCACTTG. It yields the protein CASNSLWGSDNSPLHL.

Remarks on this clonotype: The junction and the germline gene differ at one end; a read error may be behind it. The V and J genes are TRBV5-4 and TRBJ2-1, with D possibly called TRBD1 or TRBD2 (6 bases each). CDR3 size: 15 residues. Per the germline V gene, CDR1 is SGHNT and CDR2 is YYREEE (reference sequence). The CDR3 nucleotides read TGTGGCAGCAGCTTTGGGGGCGGGGTAGGGAATGAGCAGTTCTTC. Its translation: CGSSFGGGVGNEQFF.

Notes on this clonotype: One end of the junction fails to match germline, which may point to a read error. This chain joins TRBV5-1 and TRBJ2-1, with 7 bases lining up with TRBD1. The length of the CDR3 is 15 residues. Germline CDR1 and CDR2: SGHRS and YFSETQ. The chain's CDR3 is CASSFQTGIYNELFF. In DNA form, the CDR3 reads TGCGCCAGCAGCTTCCAGACAGGGATTTACAATGAGCTGTTCTTC.

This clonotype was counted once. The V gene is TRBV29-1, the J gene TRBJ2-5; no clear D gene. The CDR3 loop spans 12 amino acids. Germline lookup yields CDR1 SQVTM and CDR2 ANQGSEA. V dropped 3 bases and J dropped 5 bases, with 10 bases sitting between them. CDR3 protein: CSVEAGDETQYF. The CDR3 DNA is TGCAGCGTTGAGGCAGGAGATGAGACCCAGTACTTC.

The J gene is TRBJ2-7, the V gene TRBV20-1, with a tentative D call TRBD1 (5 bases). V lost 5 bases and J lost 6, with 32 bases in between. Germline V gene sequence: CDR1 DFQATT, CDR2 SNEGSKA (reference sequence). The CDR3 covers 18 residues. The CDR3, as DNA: TGCAGTGCTGGTGGGGCTCAAAATCCGCAGGTGGAACTACTCGAGCAGTACTTC. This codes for CSAGGAQNPQVELLEQYF.

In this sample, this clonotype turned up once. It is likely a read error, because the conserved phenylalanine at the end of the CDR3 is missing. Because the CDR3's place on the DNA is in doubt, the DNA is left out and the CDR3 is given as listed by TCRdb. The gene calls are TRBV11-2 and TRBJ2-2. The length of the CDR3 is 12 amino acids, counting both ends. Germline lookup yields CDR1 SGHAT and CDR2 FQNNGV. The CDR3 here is CTSSFCGGELFL.

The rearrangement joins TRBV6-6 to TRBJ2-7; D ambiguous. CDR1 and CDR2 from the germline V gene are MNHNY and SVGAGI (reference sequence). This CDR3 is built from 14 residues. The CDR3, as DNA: TGTGTCAACAGTTACTCGGTACTTTCGAACGAGCAGTACTTC. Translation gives CVNSYSVLSNEQYF.

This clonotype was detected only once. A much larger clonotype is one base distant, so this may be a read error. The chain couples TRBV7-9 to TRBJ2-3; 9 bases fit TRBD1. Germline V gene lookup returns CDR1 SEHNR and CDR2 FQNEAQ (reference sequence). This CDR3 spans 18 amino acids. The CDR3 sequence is CASNLRDRGNHQGDTQYF. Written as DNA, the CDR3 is TGTGCCAGCAACTTACGTGACAGGGGGAACCATCAGGGAGATACGCAGTATTTT.

For the CDR3, the DNA is TGCATCCCTGTCCCTTATCAATCCTCGGGAGAAGATGGCTACACCTTC. Amino acid sequence: CIPVPYQSSGEDGYTF. The chain joins TRBV29-1 to TRBJ1-2; no reliable D call. Germline-derived CDR1 and CDR2 are SQVTM and ANQGSEA. The CDR3 covers 16 residues.

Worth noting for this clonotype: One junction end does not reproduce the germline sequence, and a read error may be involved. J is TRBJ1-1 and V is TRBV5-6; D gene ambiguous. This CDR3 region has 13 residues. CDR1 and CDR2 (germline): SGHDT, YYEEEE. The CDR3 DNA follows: TGTGCCAGCAGCATCTTCGAACGCACTGAAACTTTCTTT. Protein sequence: CASSIFERTETFF.

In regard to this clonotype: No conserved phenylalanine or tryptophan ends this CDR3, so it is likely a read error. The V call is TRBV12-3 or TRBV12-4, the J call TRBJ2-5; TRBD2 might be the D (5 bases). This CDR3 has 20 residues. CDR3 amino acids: CVSRKSDHPTGGLPQETQYL. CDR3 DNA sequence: TGTGTCAGCAGAAAAAGCGACCACCCGACTGGCGGGCTTCCCCAGGAGACCCAGTACTTA.